The entry below gives a single T cell receptor (beta chain) sequence along with its context. Its antigen specificity is not known. Per-nucleotide qualities are absent, and no much larger clonotype sits a single base away. Library generation was performed with PCR. Sequencing was carried out with an Illumina HiSeq 2500. Unique molecular identifiers were incorporated into TCR beta cDNA libraries to reduce PCR and sequencing biases. Approximately 500,000 cDNA molecules were obtained for every 1 to 10 million input T cells, so each molecule roughly corresponded to one T cell. The patient libraries were prepared and sequenced with the same protocol used for the earlier healthy control dataset. Within a given batch, samples were prepared together, multiplexed and sequenced on the same HiSeq lane. The original pipeline was this. MIGEC handled the raw barcoded reads, throwing out single-read molecular identifier groups before consensus assembly and CDR3 extraction. Clonotype tables were post-analysed with VDJtools, normalizing diversity by down-sampling all datasets to the smallest sample size. To correct batch-related cross-sample contamination, repertoire overlap clustering matched CDR3 amino acid sequences but not nucleotide sequences. Clones were called with MiXCR by TCRdb after fastp trimmed the public reads at Q25, and only in-frame beta chains were retained. Merged by CDR3 protein, the rows form single entries marked with the most common genes and DNA. Here the V and J calls rest on TCRdb's processing, not on the authors' analysis. This sample is represented by about 560,000 distinct CDR3 sequences; about 40% of them were singletons. The ten top clones hold 1.5% to 2% of the sample.

The sample originates from a study of post-analysis software for immune sequencing data (dated by TCRdb to the mid-2010s). For the wider study: Recorded disease courses included relapsing-remitting, secondary progressive and progressive-relapsing multiple sclerosis, with some patients lacking subtype annotation. The patient repertoires were set against under 12 previously published healthy control repertoires from donors whose ages ranged from 6 to 25 years. A subset of samples was prepared in parallel using single-end sample barcoding, then pooled and co-amplified after Illumina adapter ligation.

To demonstrate the VDJtools post-analysis software, the study profiled TCR beta repertoires from the peripheral blood of approximately twelve young patients with multiple sclerosis. The multiple sclerosis patients were children and adolescents ranging in age from roughly 6 to 16 years. The paper's findings and limits, for the study overall: Direct clustering with F measure showed strong co-clustering of samples prepared in the same batch, prompting a batch-effect correction. Significantly higher frequencies in patients than in controls were found for five TRBV segments, including TRBV5-6, TRBV5-1 and TRBV20-1. Normalized Chao1 diversity was significantly lower in multiple sclerosis patients than controls, suggesting substantial peripheral T-cell clonal expansion. The multiple sclerosis patient group was slightly younger than the control group.

The germline V gene (reference sequence) supplies CDR1 LNHDA and CDR2 SQIVND. The CDR3 numbers 14 residues from cysteine through phenylalanine. The entry retains the CDR3 DNA only, 42 bases that are in frame from base 1. The germline V end is reduced by 1 base and the J end by 8 bases; junction bases left unmatched: 5. The source of this sequence is a girl between 10 and 17 years old with multiple sclerosis. This chain joins TRBV19 to TRBJ2-1; 7 junctional bases match TRBD2. Specimen: blood. The bases read TGTGCCAGTAGTATAGGACTAGCAAGTGATGAGCAGTTCTTC. This is translated as CASSIGLASDEQFF.